What follows describes a single T cell receptor beta chain. Its cognate antigen is unknown. This CDR3 contains 15 residues. Germline V gene sequence: CDR1 SGHNT, CDR2 YENEEA. J lost 6 bases, V lost 3 bases, and 1 base had no gene match. TCRdb reanalysed the RT-PCR reads using MiXCR and keeps one entry per CDR3 protein. The sample has about 540,000 distinct CDR3 sequences; around 15% are singletons. This sample was taken from a study of response to subunit inactivated influenza vaccine. Study results and caveats: After each seasonal influenza vaccination, few new T cells are recruited, the authors suggested.

This clonotype was sampled from a man between 45 and 60 years old who received an inactivated influenza vaccine. J is TRBJ2-2 and V is TRBV11-3, with 13 bases fitting TRBD2. Sequencing was performed on PBMCs from blood, taken about 13 days after vaccination. Written as DNA, the CDR3 is TGTGCCAGCAGCTTGACTAGCGGGGGGTCCGGGGAGCTGTTTTTT. It codes for CASSLTSGGSGELFF.